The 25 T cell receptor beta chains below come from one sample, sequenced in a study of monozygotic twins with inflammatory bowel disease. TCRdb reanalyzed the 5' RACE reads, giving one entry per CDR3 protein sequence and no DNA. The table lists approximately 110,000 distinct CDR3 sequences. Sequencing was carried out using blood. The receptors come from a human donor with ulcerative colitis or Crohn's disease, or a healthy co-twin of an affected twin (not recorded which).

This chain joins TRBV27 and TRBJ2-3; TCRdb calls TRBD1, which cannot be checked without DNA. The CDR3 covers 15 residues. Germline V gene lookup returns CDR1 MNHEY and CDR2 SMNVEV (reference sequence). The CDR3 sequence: CASSSPAGPADTQYF.

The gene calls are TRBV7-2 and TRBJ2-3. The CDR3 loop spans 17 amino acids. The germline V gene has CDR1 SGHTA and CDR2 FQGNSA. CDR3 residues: CASSFSGNSKPTDTQYF.

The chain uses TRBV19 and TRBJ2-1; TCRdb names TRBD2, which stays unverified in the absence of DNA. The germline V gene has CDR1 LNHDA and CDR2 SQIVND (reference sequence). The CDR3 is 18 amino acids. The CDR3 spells CASSNPGLAAGSYNEQFF. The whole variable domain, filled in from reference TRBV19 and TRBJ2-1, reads DGGITQSPKYLFRKEGQNVTLSCEQNLNHDAMYWYRQDPGQGLRLIYYSQIVNDFQKGDIAEGYSVSREKKESFPLTVTSAQKNPTAFYLCASSNPGLAAGSYNEQFFGPGTRLTVL.

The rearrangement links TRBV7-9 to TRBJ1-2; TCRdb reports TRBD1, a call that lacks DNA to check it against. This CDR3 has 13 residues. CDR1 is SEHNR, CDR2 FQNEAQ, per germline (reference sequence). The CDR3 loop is CASSKGQIYGYTF.

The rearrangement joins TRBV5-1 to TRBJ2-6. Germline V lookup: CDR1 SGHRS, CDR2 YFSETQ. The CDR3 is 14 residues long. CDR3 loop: CASSLGSGANVLTF.

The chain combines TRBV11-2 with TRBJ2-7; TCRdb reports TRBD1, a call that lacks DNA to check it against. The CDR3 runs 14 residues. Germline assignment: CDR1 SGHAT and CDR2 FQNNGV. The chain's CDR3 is CASSWDRGLNEQYF.

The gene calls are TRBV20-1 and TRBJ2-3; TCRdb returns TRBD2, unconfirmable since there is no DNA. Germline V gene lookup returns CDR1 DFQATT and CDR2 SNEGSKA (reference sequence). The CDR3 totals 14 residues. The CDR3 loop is CSARREGLTDTQYF.

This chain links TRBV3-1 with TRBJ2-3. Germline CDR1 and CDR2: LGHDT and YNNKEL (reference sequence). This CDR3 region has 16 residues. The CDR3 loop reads CASSQDRAGGTDTQYF.

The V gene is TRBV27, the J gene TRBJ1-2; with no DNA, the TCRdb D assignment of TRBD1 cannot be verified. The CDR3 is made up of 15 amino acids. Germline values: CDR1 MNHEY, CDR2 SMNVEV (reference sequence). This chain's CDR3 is CASSLRVQGAGGYTF.

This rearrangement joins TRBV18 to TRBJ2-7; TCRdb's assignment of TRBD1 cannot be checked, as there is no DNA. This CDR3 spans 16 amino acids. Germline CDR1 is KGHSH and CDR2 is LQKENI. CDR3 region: CASSPPDRAYLYEQYF.

CDR3 in amino acids: CASSLTKGNTIYF. The chain recombines TRBV7-9 with TRBJ1-3. The CDR3 consists of 13 residues. CDR1 and CDR2 from the germline V gene are SEHNR and FQNEAQ (reference sequence).

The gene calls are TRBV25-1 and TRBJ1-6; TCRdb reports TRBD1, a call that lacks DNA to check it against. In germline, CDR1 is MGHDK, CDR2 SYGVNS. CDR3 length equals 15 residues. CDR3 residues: CASSIGTGGYSPLHF.

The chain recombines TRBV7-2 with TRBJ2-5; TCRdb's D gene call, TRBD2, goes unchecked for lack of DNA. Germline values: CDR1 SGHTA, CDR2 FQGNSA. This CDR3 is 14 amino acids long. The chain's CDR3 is CASSSVRVSGTQYF.

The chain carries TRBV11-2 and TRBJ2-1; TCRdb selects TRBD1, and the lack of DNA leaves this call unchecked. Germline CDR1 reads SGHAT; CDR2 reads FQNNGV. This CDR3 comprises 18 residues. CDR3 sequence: CASSLPRGHSGNDNEQFF.

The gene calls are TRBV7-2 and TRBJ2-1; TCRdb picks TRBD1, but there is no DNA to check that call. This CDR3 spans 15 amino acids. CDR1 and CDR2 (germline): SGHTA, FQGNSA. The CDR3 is CASTPGQGIYNEQFF.

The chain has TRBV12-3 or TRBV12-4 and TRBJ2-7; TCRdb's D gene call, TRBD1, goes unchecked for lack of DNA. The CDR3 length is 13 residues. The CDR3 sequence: CASSPETAPEQYF.

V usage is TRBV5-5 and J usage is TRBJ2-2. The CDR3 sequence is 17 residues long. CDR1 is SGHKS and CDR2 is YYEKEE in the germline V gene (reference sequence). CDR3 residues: CASSLSTQGWYTGELFF. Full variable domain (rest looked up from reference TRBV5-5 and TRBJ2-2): DAGVTQSPTHLIKTRGQQVTLRCSPISGHKSVSWYQQVLGQGPQFIFQYYEKEERGRGNFPDRFSARQFPNYSSELNVNALLLGDSALYLCASSLSTQGWYTGELFFGEGSRLTVL.

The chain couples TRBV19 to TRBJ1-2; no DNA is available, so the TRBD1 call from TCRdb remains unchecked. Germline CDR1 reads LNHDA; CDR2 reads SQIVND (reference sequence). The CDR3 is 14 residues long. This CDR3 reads CASSDGTPFYGYTF.

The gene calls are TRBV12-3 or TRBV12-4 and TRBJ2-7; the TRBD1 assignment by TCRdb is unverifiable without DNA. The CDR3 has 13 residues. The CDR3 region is CASSPGRWYEQYF.

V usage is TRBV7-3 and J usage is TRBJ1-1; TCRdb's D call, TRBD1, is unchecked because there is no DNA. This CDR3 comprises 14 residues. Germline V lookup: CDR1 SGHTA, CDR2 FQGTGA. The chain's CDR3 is CASSFSTANTEAFF. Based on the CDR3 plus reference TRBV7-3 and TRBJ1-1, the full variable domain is GAGVSQTPSNKVTEKGKYVELRCDPISGHTALYWYRQSLGQGPEFLIYFQGTGAADDSGLPNDRFFAVRPEGSVSTLKIQRTERGDSAVYLCASSFSTANTEAFFGQGTRLTVV.

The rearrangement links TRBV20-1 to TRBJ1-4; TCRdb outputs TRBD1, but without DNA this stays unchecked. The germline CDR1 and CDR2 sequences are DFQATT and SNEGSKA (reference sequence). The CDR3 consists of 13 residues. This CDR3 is CSARARGGEKLFF.

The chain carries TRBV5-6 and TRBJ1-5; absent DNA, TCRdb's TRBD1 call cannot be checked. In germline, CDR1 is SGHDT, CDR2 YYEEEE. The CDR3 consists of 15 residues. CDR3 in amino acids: CASRSGTGSLEPQHF.

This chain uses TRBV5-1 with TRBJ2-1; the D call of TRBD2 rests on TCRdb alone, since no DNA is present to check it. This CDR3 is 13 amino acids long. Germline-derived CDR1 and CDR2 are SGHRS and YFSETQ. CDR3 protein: CASGSGNNNEQFF.

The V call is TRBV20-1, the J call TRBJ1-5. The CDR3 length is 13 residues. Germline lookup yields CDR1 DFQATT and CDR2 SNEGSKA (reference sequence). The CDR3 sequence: CSARGSYLEPQHF.

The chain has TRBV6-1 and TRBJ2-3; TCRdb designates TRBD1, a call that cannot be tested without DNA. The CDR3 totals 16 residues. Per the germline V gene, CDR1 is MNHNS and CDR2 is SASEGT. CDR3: CASSRGTGFGTDTQYF.